This TCR beta chain is from a study of long-term antiretroviral therapy in people with HIV. The immunoSEQ assay was v3.0, run at survey level. Sequencing used immunoSEQ multiplex PCR; TCRdb keeps in-frame clones, though not all of them. Of under 14,000 clones listed, approximately 85% were seen once; the top ten hold more than 15%. Sample: unsorted PBMCs, taken 1.8 years after starting antiretroviral therapy. This receptor was identified in a middle-aged man with HIV.

The CDR3 reads CAWMDYGNTIYF. For the CDR3, the DNA is TGTGCCTGGATGGACTATGGAAACACCATATATTTT. This chain links TRBV30 with TRBJ1-3; D call uncertain. Germline CDR1 GTSNPN, CDR2 SVGIG (reference sequence). The V gene lost 4 bases and the J gene lost 3 bases, with 7 bases spanning the gap. This CDR3 spans 12 amino acids.